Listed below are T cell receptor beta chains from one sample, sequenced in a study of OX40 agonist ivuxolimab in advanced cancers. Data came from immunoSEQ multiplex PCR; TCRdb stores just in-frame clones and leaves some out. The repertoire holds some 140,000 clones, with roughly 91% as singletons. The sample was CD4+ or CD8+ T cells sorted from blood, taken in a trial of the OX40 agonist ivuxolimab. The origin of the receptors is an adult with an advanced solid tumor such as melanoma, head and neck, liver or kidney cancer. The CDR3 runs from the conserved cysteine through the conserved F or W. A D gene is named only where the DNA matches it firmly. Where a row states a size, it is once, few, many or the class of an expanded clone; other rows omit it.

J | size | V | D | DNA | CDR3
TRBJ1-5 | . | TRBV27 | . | TGTGCCACCAAAAGTGGGAGCATCAATCAGCCCCAGCATTTT | CATKSGSINQPQHF
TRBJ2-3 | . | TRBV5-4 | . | TGTGCCAGCAGCTTGCGGGTTAGCACAGATACGCAGTATTTT | CASSLRVSTDTQYF
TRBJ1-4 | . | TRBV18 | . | TGTGCCAGCTCTCCATTAGGGGGGCCTAGTGAAGGAAAACTGTTTTTT | CASSPLGGPSEGKLFF
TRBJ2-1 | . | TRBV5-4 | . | TGTGCCAGCAGCTTGAAGCTCACAGAAGAGCAGTTCTTC | CASSLKLTEEQFF
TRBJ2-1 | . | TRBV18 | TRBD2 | TGTGCCAGCTCACCCGGGAGGGGGGGCAGTGAGCAGTTCTTC | CASSPGRGGSEQFF
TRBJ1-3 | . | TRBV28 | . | TGTGCCAGCAGTTTGGGGGGGTGGTCTGGAAACACCATATATTTT | CASSLGGWSGNTIYF
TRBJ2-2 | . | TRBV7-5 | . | TGTGCCAGAAGCAGGGAGGGAAGGGGTATCGGGTCGTATCGCACCGGGGAGCTGTTTTTT | CARSREGRGIGSYRTGELFF
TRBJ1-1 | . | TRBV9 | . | TGTGCCAGCAGCCCCCCTCCGGCGGGGATGAACACTGAAGCTTTCTTT | CASSPPPAGMNTEAFF
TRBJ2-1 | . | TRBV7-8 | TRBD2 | TGTGCCAGCAGCTTAGGGACTAGCAAGCAGTTCTTC | CASSLGTSKQFF
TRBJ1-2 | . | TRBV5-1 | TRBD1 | TGCGCCAGCAGCTTGGCCTTACGGGACAGCGATAACTATGGCTACACCTTC | CASSLALRDSDNYGYTF
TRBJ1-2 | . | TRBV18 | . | TGTGCCAGCTCATTACAAAGCGAGGGATATGGCTACACCTTC | CASSLQSEGYGYTF
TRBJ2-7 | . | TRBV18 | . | TGTGCCAGCTCACCGGGAAGCTACGAGCAGTACTTC | CASSPGSYEQYF
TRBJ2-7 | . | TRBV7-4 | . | TGTGCCAGCAGCTCACGCTGTTCCCCCGTGCTCGAACAGTACTTC | CASSSRCSPVLEQYF
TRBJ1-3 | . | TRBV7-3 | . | TGTGCCAGCAGCTTAAGTATCTCCGACACCATATATTTT | CASSLSISDTIYF
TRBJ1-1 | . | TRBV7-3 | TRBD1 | TGTGCCAGCAGCTTAAACAGGGGCGCGGAAGCTTTCTTT | CASSLNRGAEAFF
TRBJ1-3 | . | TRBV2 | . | TGTGCCAGCACCCGACTGTTCTCTGGAAACACCATATATTTT | CASTRLFSGNTIYF
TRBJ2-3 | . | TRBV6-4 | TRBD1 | TGTGCCAGCAGTGACCCAGGACAGGGGCGCACAGATACGCAGTATTTT | CASSDPGQGRTDTQYF
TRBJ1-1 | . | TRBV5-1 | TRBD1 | TGCGCCAGCAGCTTGGAGCATCAGGGGGTCGGGACTGAAGCTTTCTTT | CASSLEHQGVGTEAFF
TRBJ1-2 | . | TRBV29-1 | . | TGCAGCGGAACACCGGGACTGGAATATGGCTACACCTTC | CSGTPGLEYGYTF
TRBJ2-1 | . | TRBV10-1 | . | TGCGCCAGCGCCCGGTTGGCAGGGGCGAACTACAATGAGCAGTTCTTC | CASARLAGANYNEQFF
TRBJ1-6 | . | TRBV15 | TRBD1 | TGTGCCACCAGCCTGGGACAGGGGAATTCACCCCTCCACTTT | CATSLGQGNSPLHF
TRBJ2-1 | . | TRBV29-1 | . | TGCAGCGTTGAAGGATACCGGGGGGCCTCCTACAATGAGCAGTTCTTC | CSVEGYRGASYNEQFF
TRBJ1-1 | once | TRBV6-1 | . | TGTGCCAGCAGTGGTATAACAGGAACTGAAGCTTTCTTT | CASSGITGTEAFF
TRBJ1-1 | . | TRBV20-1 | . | TGCAGTGCCCTAAGGGCTGAAGCTTTCTTT | CSALRAEAFF
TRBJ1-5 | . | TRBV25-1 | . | TGTGCCAGCAGTGATGGGGGGGGGTCGAATCAGCCCCAGCATTTT | CASSDGGGSNQPQHF
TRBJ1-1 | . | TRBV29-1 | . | TGCAGCGACAGGGTCGGGGGCACTGAAGCTTTCTTT | CSDRVGGTEAFF
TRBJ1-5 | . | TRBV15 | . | TGTGCCACCAGCAGACAAGGGGGGGGTCAGCCCCAGCATTTT | CATSRQGGGQPQHF
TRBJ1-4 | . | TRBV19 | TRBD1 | TGTGCCAGTAGTATTACAGGGGGGAATGAAAAACTGTTTTTT | CASSITGGNEKLFF
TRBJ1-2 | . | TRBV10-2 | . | TGCGCCAGCGCTCCAGGGAGCCGGTATGGCTACACCTTC | CASAPGSRYGYTF
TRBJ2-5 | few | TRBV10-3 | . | TGTGCCATCGGGAGTCAGTACCAAGAGACCCAGTACTTC | CAIGSQYQETQYF
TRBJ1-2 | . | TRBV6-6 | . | TGTGCCAGCAGTTCCGGCGGAGCTTCTTATGGCTACACCTTC | CASSSGGASYGYTF
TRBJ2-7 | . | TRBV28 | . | TGTGCCAGCAGGATACCACGGGAAGCTTTATACGAGCAGTACTTC | CASRIPREALYEQYF
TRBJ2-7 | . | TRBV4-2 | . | TGTGCCAGCAGCTTTCAGTCCTACGAGCAGTACTTC | CASSFQSYEQYF
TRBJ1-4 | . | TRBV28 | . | TGTGCCAGCAGATCCTCAGGGTATTGGAGTGAAAAACTGTTTTTT | CASRSSGYWSEKLFF
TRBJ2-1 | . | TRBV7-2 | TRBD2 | TGTGCCAGCAGCTCAAGCCCCGGACTAGCGGGGGTCGGTGAGCAGTTCTTC | CASSSSPGLAGVGEQFF
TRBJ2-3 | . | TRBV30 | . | TGTGCCTGGAGTTCACAGGGTGGAGCAGATACGCAGTATTTT | CAWSSQGGADTQYF
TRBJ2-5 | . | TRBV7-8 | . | TGTGCCAGCAGCCTTCGGGGGCATGGGGAGACCCAGTACTTC | CASSLRGHGETQYF
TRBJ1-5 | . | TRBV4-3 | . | TGCGCCAGCAGTTCAGGGCGCAATCAGCCCCAGCATTTT | CASSSGRNQPQHF
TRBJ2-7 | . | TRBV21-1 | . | TGTGCCAGCAGCAATAGGAGGGGAGGATCCTACGAGCAGTACTTC | CASSNRRGGSYEQYF